This is a list of T cell receptor beta chains from one sample in a study of PD-L1 blockade in urothelial cancer. Clones were sequenced by immunoSEQ multiplex PCR, and TCRdb holds only the in-frame ones, with some missing. The table lists tens of thousands of clones, less than 85% of them singletons. Specimen: PBMCs, collected around atezolizumab (anti-PD-L1) treatment. These TCRs come from a man aged 70 or older with urothelial cancer. Each CDR3 is given with its conserved first and last residue. D genes are given only for firm matches. Only part of the rows carry a size: once, few, many, or a class if the clone is expanded.

d_gene	len	abundance	v_gene	j_gene	CDR3nt	CDR3aa
TRBD1	15	once	TRBV5-4	TRBJ1-1	TGTGCCAGCAGTGCCCGGACAGGTTGGGGCACTGAAGCTTTCTTT	CASSARTGWGTEAFF
TRBD2	17	-	TRBV7-9	TRBJ2-7	TGTGCCAGTTCCGGGACTAGCGGGAGTTTTAAAGGGTCCCCACTGTACTTC	CASSGTSGSFKGSPLYF
TRBD1	15	-	TRBV19	TRBJ2-5	TGTGCCAGTAGTATATCCGGGACAGGGGAAGAGACCCAGTACTTC	CASSISGTGEETQYF
TRBD2	15	-	TRBV10-3	TRBJ2-7	TGTGCCATCAGTGAGCTGGCGGGAGGGTCCTACGAGCAGTACTTC	CAISELAGGSYEQYF
-	14	-	TRBV2	TRBJ1-5	TGTGCCAGCAGTGTGGGCAGGGATAATCAGCCCCAGCATTTT	CASSVGRDNQPQHF
-	15	-	TRBV15	TRBJ2-3	TGTGCCACCAGCAGAGATGGGCCGAACACAGATACGCAGTATTTT	CATSRDGPNTDTQYF
TRBD1	14	-	TRBV28	TRBJ1-1	TGTGCCAGCATCGTGACAGGGACAAGGACTGAAGCTTTCTTT	CASIVTGTRTEAFF
-	14	-	TRBV19	TRBJ1-4	TGTGCCAGTAGTGTGCCTCAAGGAGATGAAAAACTGTTTTTT	CASSVPQGDEKLFF
TRBD1	14	once	TRBV28	TRBJ1-4	TGTGCCACCCGGACAGGGGCGATTAATGAAAAACTGTTTTTT	CATRTGAINEKLFF
-	13	-	TRBV6-6	TRBJ2-1	TGTGCCAGCAGTGGCTCTAGCGAGGGTGAGCAGTTCTTC	CASSGSSEGEQFF
TRBD1	13	-	TRBV6-5	TRBJ1-2	TGTGCCAGCAGTTACGAGGGGGCGAGTGGCTACACCTTC	CASSYEGASGYTF
-	15	once	TRBV18	TRBJ1-1	TGTGCCAGCTCACCAGAAGGGCAAGGAGGCACTGAAGCTTTCTTT	CASSPEGQGGTEAFF
TRBD2	16	-	TRBV5-1	TRBJ2-7	TGCGCCAGCAGCTTGGGCTTAGCGGGAGTGTCCCTCGAGCAGTACTTC	CASSLGLAGVSLEQYF
TRBD1	15	-	TRBV18	TRBJ1-1	TGTGCCAGCTCCCCTCGCAGGGGGATGGCCGCTGAAGCTTTCTTT	CASSPRRGMAAEAFF
TRBD2	15	-	TRBV11-1	TRBJ2-1	TGTGCCAGCAGCTTAGCGGGAGGGACCTACAATGAGCAGTTCTTC	CASSLAGGTYNEQFF
TRBD2	16	once	TRBV2	TRBJ2-7	TGTGCCAGCAGTCAATTTTCGACAGCGGGGGCCTACGAGCAGTACTTC	CASSQFSTAGAYEQYF
-	18	-	TRBV27	TRBJ2-3	TGTGCCAGCAGTTTAATTCCCCCGGACCCAGGGGCGCCAGATACGCAGTATTTT	CASSLIPPDPGAPDTQYF
-	13	few	TRBV5-4	TRBJ2-5	TGTGCCAGCAGCTTGGCCCCAGAAGAGACCCAGTACTTC	CASSLAPEETQYF
-	11	-	TRBV28	TRBJ1-3	TGTGCCACCTCGACTGGGTACACCATATATTTT	CATSTGYTIYF
TRBD1	14	-	TRBV27	TRBJ2-3	TGTGCCAGCAGCGACAGGGGTAGCACAGATACGCAGTATTTT	CASSDRGSTDTQYF
TRBD1	15	-	TRBV29-1	TRBJ2-5	TGCAGCGCCGTCCCGGGACAGGGGCCCCAAGAGACCCAGTACTTC	CSAVPGQGPQETQYF
-	13	-	TRBV30	TRBJ2-7	TGTGCCTGGAGTTGGCGAGGGCCGGACGAGCAGTACTTC	CAWSWRGPDEQYF
-	17	-	TRBV7-9	TRBJ2-2	TGTGCCAGCAGCTTGAAAGGAGCGGGCTATAACACCGGGGAGCTGTTTTTT	CASSLKGAGYNTGELFF
-	15	-	TRBV12-5	TRBJ2-2	TGTGCTAGCCCAAACACAGGGATGAACACCGGGGAGCTGTTTTTT	CASPNTGMNTGELFF
-	16	-	TRBV4-1	TRBJ2-2	TGCGCCAGCAGCCAAGTTTTGACTGTAAGCACCGGGGAGCTGTTTTTT	CASSQVLTVSTGELFF
-	13	-	TRBV7-2	TRBJ2-7	TGTGCCAGCAGCTCCCCCAACTCCTACGAGCAGTACTTC	CASSSPNSYEQYF
-	14	-	TRBV19	TRBJ1-4	TGTGCCAGTAGGGCCGGGTCCTCGGATGAAAAACTGTTTTTT	CASRAGSSDEKLFF
-	13	-	TRBV5-1	TRBJ2-2	TGCGCCAGCAGCTCCCTCAACACCGGGGAGCTGTTTTTT	CASSSLNTGELFF
-	17	-	TRBV19	TRBJ1-5	TGTGCCAGTACTGTCGGGGGGGAACGAGGTAGCAATCAGCCCCAGCATTTT	CASTVGGERGSNQPQHF
-	13	-	TRBV28	TRBJ1-2	TGTGCCAGCAGGACAAATACTAACTATGGCTACACCTTC	CASRTNTNYGYTF
-	13	-	TRBV11-2	TRBJ2-3	TGTGCCAGCAACCAGATTAGCACAGATACGCAGTATTTT	CASNQISTDTQYF
-	14	few	TRBV30	TRBJ2-7	TGTGCCTGGAGTGTAAGGCAGGGGTACTACGAGCAGTACTTC	CAWSVRQGYYEQYF
-	12	once	TRBV2	TRBJ1-5	TGTGCCAGCAGTGAAAGCGGGCAGCCCCAGCATTTT	CASSESGQPQHF
-	12	-	TRBV5-1	TRBJ1-1	TGCGCCAGCAGCTCGGGGAACACTGAAGCTTTCTTT	CASSSGNTEAFF
-	14	-	TRBV2	TRBJ2-3	TGTGCCAGCAGCCTCGACTCGCCGGCAGATACGCAGTATTTT	CASSLDSPADTQYF
-	12	-	TRBV5-1	TRBJ2-7	-	CASSFGQGAAMF
TRBD2	14	-	TRBV9	TRBJ2-7	TGTGCCAGCAGCGCCCGGACTAGCGGCTACGAGCAGTACTTC	CASSARTSGYEQYF
-	17	-	TRBV10-1	TRBJ2-3	TGCGCCAGCAGTGAGTCGAATGGGCTCCTTAGCACAGATACGCAGTATTTT	CASSESNGLLSTDTQYF
-	15	-	TRBV5-1	TRBJ1-3	TGCGCCAGCAGCCCCGGTCGGGGCTCTGGAAACACCATATATTTT	CASSPGRGSGNTIYF
TRBD1	15	-	TRBV5-1	TRBJ2-7	TGCGCCAGCAGCCCCATACCGGGACAGGGGTACGAGCAGTACTTC	CASSPIPGQGYEQYF
-	13	-	TRBV29-1	TRBJ2-1	TGCAGCGTTGACAGGGGAACCTACAATGAGCAGTTCTTC	CSVDRGTYNEQFF
-	11	-	TRBV4-1	TRBJ1-4	TGCGCCAGCAGCCAAGCCAGAAAACTGTTTTTT	CASSQARKLFF
TRBD1	15	-	TRBV7-6	TRBJ1-3	TGTGCCAGCAGCCGCGGGACAGCGGCTGGAAACACCATATATTTT	CASSRGTAAGNTIYF
-	11	-	TRBV5-1	TRBJ2-7	TGCGCCAGCAGCTTGGCCGGCGAGCAGTACTTC	CASSLAGEQYF
TRBD2	14	-	TRBV29-1	TRBJ2-3	TGCAGCGTCAGGGACTACCCTAGCACAGATACGCAGTATTTT	CSVRDYPSTDTQYF
-	16	-	TRBV2	TRBJ1-1	TGTGCCAGCAGGAGGGAACAGGGAAGCATGAACACTGAAGCTTTCTTT	CASRREQGSMNTEAFF